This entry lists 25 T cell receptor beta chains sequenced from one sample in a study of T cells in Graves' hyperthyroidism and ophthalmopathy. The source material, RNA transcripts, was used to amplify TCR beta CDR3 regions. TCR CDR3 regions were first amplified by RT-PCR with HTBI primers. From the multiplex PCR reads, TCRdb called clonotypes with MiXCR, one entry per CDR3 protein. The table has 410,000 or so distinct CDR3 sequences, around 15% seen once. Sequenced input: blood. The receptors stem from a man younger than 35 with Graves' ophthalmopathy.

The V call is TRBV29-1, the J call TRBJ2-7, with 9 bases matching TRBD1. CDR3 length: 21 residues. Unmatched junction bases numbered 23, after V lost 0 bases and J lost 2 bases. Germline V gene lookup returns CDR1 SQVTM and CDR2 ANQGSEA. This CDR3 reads CSVEENNRGPEQHRCTYEQYF. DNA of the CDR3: TGCAGCGTTGAAGAGAATAACAGGGGGCCAGAGCAACACCGCTGCACCTACGAGCAGTACTTC.

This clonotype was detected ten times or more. The CDR3 sequence: CASSTRTRNTGELFF. The CDR3 coding sequence is TGTGCCAGCAGCACCAGGACGAGGAACACCGGGGAGCTGTTTTTT. This rearrangement joins TRBV11-2 to TRBJ2-2; D call uncertain. Between the trimmed V and J ends, which lost 5 bases and 1 base, there was a span of 11 bases. Germline V lookup: CDR1 SGHAT, CDR2 FQNNGV. This CDR3 has 15 residues.

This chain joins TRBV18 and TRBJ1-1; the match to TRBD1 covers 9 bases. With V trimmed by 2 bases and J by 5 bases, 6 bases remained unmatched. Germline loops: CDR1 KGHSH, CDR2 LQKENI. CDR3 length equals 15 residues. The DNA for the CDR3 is TGTGCCAGCTCACCAAGACAGGGGGAGGGAACTGAAGCTTTCTTT. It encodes CASSPRQGEGTEAFF.

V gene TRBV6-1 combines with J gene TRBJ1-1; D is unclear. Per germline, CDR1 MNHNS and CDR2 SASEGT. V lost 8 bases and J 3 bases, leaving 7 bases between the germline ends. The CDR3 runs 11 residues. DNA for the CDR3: TGTGCCAGCGGGTTGTACACTGAAGCTTTCTTT. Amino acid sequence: CASGLYTEAFF.

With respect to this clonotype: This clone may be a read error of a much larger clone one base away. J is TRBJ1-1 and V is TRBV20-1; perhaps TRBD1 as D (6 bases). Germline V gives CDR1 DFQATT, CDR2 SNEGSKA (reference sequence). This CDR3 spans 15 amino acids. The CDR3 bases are TGCAGTGCTAGAAACCCAACAGGGCCGAACACTGAAGCTCTCTTT. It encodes CSARNPTGPNTEALF.

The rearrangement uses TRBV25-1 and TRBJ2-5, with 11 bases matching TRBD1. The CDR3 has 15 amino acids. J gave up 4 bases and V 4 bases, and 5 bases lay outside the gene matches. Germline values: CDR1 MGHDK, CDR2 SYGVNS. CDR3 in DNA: TGTGCCAGCAGTGCGACCGGGACAGGGGGAGAGACCCAGTACTTC. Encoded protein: CASSATGTGGETQYF.

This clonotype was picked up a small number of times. The CDR3 reads CASSYMGQTDTQYF. Here the CDR3 DNA reads TGTGCCAGCAGTTACATGGGACAGACAGATACGCAGTATTTT. The chain is built from TRBV6-5 and TRBJ2-3; 7 bases fit TRBD1. This CDR3 region has 14 residues. The J segment lost 3 bases and the V segment lost 2 bases, leaving 2 bases of the junction unmatched. CDR1 is MNHEY and CDR2 is SVGAGI in the germline V gene.

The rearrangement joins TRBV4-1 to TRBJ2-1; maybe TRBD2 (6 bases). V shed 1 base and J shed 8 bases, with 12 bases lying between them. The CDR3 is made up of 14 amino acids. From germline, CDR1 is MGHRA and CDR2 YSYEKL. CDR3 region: CASSQGTSSDEQFF. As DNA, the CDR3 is TGCGCCAGCAGCCAAGGAACTAGCTCGGATGAGCAGTTCTTC.

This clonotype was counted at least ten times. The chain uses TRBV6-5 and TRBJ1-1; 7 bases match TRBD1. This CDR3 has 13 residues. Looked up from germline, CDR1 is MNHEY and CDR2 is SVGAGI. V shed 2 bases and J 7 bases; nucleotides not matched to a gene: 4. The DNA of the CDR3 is TGTGCCAGCAGTTACCTCCAGGGGGGTGAAGCTTTCTTT. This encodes CASSYLQGGEAFF.

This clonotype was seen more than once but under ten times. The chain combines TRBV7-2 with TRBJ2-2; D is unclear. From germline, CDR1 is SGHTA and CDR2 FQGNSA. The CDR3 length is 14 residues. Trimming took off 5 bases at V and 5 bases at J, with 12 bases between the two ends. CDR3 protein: CASSPLGYTGELFF. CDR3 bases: TGTGCCAGCAGCCCTCTAGGGTATACCGGGGAGCTGTTTTTT. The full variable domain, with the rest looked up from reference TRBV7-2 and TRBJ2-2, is GAGVSQSPSNKVTEKGKDVELRCDPISGHTALYWYRQSLGQGLEFLIYFQGNSAPDKSGLPSDRFSAERTGGSVSTLTIQRTQQEDSAVYLCASSPLGYTGELFFGEGSRLTVL.

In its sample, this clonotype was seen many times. The CDR3 bases are TGTGCCAGCAGTGCCGGGACAGGGGACACTGAAGCTTTCTTT. It yields the protein CASSAGTGDTEAFF. This rearrangement joins TRBV6-1 to TRBJ1-1; 10 bases align to TRBD1. Germline values: CDR1 MNHNS, CDR2 SASEGT. The CDR3 has 14 residues. Trimming removed 4 bases from V and 3 bases from J; junction bases left unmatched: 2.

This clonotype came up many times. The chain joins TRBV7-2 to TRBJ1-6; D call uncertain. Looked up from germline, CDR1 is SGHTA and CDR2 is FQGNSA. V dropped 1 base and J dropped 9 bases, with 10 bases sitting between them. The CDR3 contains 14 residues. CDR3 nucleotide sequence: TGTGCCAGCAGCTTAGTAGGGTCTGGTTCACCCCTCCACTTT. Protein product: CASSLVGSGSPLHF.

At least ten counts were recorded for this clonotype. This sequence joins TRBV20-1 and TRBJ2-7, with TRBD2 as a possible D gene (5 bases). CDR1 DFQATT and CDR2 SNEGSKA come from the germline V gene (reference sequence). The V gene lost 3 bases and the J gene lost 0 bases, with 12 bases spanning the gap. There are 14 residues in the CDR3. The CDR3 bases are TGCAGTGCTAGTAGGCTAGCTCTCTCCTACGAGCAGTACTTC. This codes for CSASRLALSYEQYF.

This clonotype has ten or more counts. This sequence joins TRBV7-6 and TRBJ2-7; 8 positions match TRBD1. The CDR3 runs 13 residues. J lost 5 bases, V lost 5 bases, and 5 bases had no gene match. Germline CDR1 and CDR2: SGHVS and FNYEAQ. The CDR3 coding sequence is TGTGCCAGCAGCACCGACAGGGGAAACGAGCAGTACTTC. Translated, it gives CASSTDRGNEQYF.

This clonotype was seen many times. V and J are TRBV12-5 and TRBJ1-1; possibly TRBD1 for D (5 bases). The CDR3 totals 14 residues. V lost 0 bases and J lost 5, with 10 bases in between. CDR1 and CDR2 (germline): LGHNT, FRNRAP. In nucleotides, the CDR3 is TGTGCTAGTGGTTTGGTACGACGGGGGACTGAAGCTTTCTTT. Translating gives CASGLVRRGTEAFF.

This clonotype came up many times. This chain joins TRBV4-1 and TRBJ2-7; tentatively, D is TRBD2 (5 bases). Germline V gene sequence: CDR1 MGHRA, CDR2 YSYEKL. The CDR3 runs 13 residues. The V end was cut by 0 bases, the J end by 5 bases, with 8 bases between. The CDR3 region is CASSQESSDEQYF. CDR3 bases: TGCGCCAGCAGCCAAGAGAGTAGCGACGAGCAGTACTTC.

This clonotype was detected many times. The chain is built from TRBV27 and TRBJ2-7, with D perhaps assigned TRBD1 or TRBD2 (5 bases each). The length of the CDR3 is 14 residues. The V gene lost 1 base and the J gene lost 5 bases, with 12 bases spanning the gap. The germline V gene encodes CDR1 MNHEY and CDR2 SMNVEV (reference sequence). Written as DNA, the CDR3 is TGTGCCAGCAGTTTATGGGGGTTCCGGGACGAGCAGTACTTC. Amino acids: CASSLWGFRDEQYF.

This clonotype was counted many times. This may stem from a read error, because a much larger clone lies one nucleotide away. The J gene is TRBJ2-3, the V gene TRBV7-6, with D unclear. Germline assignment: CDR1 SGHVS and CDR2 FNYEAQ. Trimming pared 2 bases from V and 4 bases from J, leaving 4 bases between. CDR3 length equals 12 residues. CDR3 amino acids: CASSLWADTQYF. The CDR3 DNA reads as TGTGCCAGCAGCTTATGGGCAGATACGCAGTATTTT. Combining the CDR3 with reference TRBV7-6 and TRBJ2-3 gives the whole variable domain GAGVSQSPRYKVTKRGQDVALRCDPISGHVSLYWYRQALGQGPEFLTYFNYEAQQDKSGLPNDRFSAERPEGSISTLTIQRTEQRDSAMYRCASSLWADTQYFGPGTRLTVL.

CDR3 DNA: TGTGCCAGCACCCACAGGGGCGGCTACACCTTC. This translates into CASTHRGGYTF. The chain combines TRBV6-1 with TRBJ1-2; 7 bases match TRBD1. The CDR3 has 11 residues. Germline CDR1 and CDR2: MNHNS and SASEGT. V gave up 7 bases and J gave up 8 bases; unmatched junction bases: 4.

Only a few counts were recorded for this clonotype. CDR3: CASSQLGSRYGYTF. CDR3 bases: TGTGCCAGCAGCCAACTGGGTTCGCGCTATGGCTACACCTTC. V is TRBV14 and J is TRBJ1-2; D call uncertain. This CDR3 contains 14 residues. Germline V CDR1 and CDR2: SGHDN, FVKESK. V lost 2 bases and J lost 4, with 11 bases in between.

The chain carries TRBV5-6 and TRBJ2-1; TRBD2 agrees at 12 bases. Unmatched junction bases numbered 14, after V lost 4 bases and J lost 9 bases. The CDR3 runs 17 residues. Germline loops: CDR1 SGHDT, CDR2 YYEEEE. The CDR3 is CASSPTILAGGGIEQFF. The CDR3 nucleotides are TGTGCCAGCAGCCCTACGATACTAGCGGGGGGAGGAATTGAGCAGTTCTTC.

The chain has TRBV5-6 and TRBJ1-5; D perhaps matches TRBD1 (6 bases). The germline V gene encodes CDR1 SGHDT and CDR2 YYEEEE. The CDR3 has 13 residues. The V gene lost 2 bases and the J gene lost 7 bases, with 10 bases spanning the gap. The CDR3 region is CASSFQGYQPQHF. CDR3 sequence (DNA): TGTGCCAGCAGCTTCCAGGGGTACCAGCCCCAGCATTTT.

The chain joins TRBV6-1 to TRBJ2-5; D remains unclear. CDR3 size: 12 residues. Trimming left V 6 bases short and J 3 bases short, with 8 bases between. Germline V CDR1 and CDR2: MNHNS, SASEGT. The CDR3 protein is CASSSDEETQYF. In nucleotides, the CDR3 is TGTGCCAGCAGCTCAGATGAAGAGACCCAGTACTTC.

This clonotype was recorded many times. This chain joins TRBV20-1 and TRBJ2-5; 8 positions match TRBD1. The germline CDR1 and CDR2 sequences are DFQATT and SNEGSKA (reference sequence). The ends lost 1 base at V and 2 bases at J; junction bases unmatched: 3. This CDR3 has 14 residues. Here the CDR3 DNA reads TGCAGTGCTAGAGTTTGGGACAGGCAAGAGACCCAGTACTTC. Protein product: CSARVWDRQETQYF.

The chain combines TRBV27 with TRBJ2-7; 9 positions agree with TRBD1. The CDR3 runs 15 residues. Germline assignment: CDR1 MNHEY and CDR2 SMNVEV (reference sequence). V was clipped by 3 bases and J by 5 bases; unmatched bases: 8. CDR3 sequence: CASSFTGQGFHEQYF. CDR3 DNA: TGTGCCAGCAGTTTTACGGGACAGGGATTCCACGAGCAGTACTTC.